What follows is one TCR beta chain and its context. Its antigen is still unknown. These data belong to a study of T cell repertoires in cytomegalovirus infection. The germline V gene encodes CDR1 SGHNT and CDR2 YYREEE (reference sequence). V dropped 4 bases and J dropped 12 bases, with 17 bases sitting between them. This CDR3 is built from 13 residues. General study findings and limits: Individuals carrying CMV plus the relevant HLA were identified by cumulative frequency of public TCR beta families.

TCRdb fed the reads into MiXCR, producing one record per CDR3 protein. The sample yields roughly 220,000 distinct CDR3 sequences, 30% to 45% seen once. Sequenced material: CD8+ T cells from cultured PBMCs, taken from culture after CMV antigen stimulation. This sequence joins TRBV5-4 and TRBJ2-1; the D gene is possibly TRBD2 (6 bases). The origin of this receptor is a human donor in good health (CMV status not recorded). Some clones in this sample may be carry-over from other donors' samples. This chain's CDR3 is CASSQPGTSGQFF. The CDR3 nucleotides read TGTGCCAGCAGCCAACCCGGGACTTCTGGGCAGTTCTTC.